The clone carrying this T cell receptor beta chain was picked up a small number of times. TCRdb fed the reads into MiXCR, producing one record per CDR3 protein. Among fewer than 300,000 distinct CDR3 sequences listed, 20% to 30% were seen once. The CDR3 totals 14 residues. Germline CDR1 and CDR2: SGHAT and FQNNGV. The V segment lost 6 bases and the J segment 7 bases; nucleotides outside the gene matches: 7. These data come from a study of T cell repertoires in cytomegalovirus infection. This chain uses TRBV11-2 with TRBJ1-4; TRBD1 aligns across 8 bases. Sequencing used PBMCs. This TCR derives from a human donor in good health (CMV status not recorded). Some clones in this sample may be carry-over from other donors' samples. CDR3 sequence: CASRRTGFGEKLFF. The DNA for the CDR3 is TGTGCCAGCAGGAGGACAGGGTTTGGTGAAAAACTGTTTTTT.